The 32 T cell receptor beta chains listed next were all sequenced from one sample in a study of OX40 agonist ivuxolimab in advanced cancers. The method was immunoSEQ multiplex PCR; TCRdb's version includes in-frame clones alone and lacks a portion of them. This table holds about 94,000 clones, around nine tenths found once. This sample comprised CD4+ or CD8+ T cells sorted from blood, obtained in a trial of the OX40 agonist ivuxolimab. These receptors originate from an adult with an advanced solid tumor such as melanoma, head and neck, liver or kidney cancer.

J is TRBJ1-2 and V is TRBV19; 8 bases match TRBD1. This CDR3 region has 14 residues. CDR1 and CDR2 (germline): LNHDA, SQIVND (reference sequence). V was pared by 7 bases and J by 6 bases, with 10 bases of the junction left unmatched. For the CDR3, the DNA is TGTGCCAGTAAGAGAAGGACAGGGCTACATGGCTACACCTTC. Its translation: CASKRRTGLHGYTF. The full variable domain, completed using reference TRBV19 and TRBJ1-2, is DGGITQSPKYLFRKEGQNVTLSCEQNLNHDAMYWYRQDPGQGLRLIYYSQIVNDFQKGDIAEGYSVSREKKESFPLTVTSAQKNPTAFYLCASKRRTGLHGYTFGSGTRLTVV.

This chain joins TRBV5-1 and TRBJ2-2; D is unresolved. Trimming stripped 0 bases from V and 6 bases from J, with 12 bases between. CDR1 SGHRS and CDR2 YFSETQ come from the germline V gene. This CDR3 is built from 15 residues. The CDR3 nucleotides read TGCGCCAGCAGCTTGGACAGAATGCATCCCGGGGAGCTGTTTTTT. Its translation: CASSLDRMHPGELFF.

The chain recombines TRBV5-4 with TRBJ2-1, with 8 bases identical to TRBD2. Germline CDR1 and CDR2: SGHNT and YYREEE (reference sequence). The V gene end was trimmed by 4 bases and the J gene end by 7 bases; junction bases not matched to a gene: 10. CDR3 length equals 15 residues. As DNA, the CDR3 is TGTGCCAGCAGCGCGGACGGGGGGGGTCTGAATGAGCAGTTCTTC. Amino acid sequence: CASSADGGGLNEQFF.

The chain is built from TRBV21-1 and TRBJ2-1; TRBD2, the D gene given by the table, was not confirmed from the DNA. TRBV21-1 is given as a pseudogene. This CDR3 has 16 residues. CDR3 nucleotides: TGTGCCAGCAGCAAAGTCGAAAAGCTCCCTTACAATGAGCAGTTCTTC. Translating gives CASSKVEKLPYNEQFF.

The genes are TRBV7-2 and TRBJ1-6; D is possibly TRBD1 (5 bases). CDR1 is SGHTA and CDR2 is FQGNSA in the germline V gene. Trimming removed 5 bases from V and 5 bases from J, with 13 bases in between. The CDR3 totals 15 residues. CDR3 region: CASSAGLLDNSPLHF. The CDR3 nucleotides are TGTGCCAGCAGCGCGGGACTCCTCGATAATTCACCCCTCCACTTT. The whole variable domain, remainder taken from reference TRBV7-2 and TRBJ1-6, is GAGVSQSPSNKVTEKGKDVELRCDPISGHTALYWYRQSLGQGLEFLIYFQGNSAPDKSGLPSDRFSAERTGGSVSTLTIQRTQQEDSAVYLCASSAGLLDNSPLHFGNGTRLTVT.

CDR3 DNA: TGTGCCAGCAGCTCCGAGGCTAGAAATCCCCTGGTGGGCTCCTACGAGCAGTACTTC. Protein product: CASSSEARNPLVGSYEQYF. The chain links TRBV7-2 to TRBJ2-7, with D unresolved. CDR1 and CDR2 from the germline V gene are SGHTA and FQGNSA. The length of the CDR3 is 19 residues. Deletions cut 4 bases from V and 0 bases from J, with 25 bases between. The variable domain in full, completed from reference TRBV7-2 and TRBJ2-7, reads GAGVSQSPSNKVTEKGKDVELRCDPISGHTALYWYRQSLGQGLEFLIYFQGNSAPDKSGLPSDRFSAERTGGSVSTLTIQRTQQEDSAVYLCASSSEARNPLVGSYEQYFGPGTRLTVT.

CDR3 protein: CASSSDRGSYEQYF. The CDR3 DNA reads TGTGCCAGCAGTTCGGACAGGGGTTCCTACGAGCAGTACTTC. V is TRBV27 and J is TRBJ2-7, with 9 bases matching TRBD1. This CDR3 is built from 14 residues. Germline CDR1 reads MNHEY; CDR2 reads SMNVEV (reference sequence). After removal of 4 bases from V and 1 base from J, the junction contained 2 bases not matched to a gene.

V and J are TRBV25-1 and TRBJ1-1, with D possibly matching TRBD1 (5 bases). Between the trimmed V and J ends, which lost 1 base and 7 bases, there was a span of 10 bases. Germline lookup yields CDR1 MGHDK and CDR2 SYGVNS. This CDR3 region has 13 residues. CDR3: CASSELWGSEAFF. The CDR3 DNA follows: TGTGCCAGCAGTGAATTGTGGGGGAGTGAAGCTTTCTTT. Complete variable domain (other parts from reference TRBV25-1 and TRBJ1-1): EADIYQTPRYLVIGTGKKITLECSQTMGHDKMYWYQQDPGMELHLIHYSYGVNSTEKGDLSSESTVSRIRTEHFPLTLESARPSHTSQYLCASSELWGSEAFFGQGTRLTVV.

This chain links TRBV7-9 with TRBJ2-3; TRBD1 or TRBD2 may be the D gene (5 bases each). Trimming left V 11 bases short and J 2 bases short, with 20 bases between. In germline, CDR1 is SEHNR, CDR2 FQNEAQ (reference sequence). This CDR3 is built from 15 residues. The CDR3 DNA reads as TGTGCCGGCGAGGGGAAAGGCGGAGACACAGATACGCAGTATTTT. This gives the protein CAGEGKGGDTDTQYF.

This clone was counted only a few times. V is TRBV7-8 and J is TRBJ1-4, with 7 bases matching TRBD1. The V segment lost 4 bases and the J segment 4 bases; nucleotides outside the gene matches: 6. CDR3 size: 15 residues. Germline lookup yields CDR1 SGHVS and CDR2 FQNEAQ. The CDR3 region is CASSYDGTVNEKLFF. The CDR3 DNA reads TGTGCCAGCAGCTACGACGGGACAGTTAATGAAAAACTGTTTTTT. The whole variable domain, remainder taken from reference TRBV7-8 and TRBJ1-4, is GAGVSQSPRYKVAKRGQDVALRCDPISGHVSLFWYQQALGQGPEFLTYFQNEAQLDKSGLPSDRFFAERPEGSVSTLKIQRTQQEDSAVYLCASSYDGTVNEKLFFGSGTQLSVL.

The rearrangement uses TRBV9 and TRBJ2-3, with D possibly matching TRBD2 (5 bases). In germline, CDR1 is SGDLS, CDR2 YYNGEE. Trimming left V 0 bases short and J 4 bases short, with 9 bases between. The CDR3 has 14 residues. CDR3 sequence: CASSVEREADTQYF. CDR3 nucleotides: TGTGCCAGCAGCGTAGAGAGGGAAGCAGATACGCAGTATTTT.

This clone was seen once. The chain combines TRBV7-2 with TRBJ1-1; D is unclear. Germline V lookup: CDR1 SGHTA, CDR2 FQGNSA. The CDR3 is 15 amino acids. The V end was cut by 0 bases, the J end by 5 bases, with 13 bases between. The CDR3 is CASSLAARVETEAFF. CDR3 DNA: TGTGCCAGCAGCTTAGCGGCCAGAGTAGAGACTGAAGCTTTCTTT.

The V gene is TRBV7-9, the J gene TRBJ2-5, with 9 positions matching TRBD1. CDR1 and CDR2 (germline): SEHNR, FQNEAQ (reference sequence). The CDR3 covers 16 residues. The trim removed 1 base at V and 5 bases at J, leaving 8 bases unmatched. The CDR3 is CASSLGLGQGRETQYF. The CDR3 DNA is TGTGCCAGCAGCTTAGGGCTGGGACAGGGACGCGAGACCCAGTACTTC.

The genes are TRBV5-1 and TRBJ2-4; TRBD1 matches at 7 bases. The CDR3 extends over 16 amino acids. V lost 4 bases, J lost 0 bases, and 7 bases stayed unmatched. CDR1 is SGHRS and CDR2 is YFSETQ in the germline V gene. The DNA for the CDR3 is TGCGCCAGCAGCGTTGGGACAGCCGCAGCCAAAAACATTCAGTACTTC. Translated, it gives CASSVGTAAAKNIQYF. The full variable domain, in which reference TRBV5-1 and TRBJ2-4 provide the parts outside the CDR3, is KAGVTQTPRYLIKTRGQQVTLSCSPISGHRSVSWYQQTPGQGLQFLFEYFSETQRNKGNFPGRFSGRQFSNSRSEMNVSTLELGDSALYLCASSVGTAAAKNIQYFGAGTRLSVL.

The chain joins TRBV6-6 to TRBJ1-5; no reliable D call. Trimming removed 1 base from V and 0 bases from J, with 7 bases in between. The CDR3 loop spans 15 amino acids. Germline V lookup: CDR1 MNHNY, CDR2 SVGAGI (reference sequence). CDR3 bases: TGTGCCAGCAGTTACTACGGGAGTAGCAATCAGCCCCAGCATTTT. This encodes CASSYYGSSNQPQHF.

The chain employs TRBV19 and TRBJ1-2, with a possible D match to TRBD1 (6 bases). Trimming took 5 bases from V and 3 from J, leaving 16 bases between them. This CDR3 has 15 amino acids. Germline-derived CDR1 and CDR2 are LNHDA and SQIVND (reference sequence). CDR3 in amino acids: CASSSLRAGDYGYTF. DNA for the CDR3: TGTGCCAGTAGTTCACTCCGGGCAGGGGACTATGGCTACACCTTC.

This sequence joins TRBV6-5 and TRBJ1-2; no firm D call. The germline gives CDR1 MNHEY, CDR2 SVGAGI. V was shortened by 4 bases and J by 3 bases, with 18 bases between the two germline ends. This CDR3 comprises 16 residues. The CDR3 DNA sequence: TGTGCCAGCAGTTTAATCCCGGCCGGGGTGGACTATGGCTACACCTTC. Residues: CASSLIPAGVDYGYTF.

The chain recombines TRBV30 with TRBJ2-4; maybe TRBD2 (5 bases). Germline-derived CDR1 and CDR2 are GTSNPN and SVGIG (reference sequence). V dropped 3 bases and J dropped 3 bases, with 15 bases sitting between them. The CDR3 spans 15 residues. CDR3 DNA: TGTGCCTGGAGCGGTAGATTGGCGGGCAAAAACATTCAGTACTTC. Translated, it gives CAWSGRLAGKNIQYF. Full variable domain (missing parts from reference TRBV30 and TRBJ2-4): SQTIHQWPATLVQPVGSPLSLECTVEGTSNPNLYWYRQAAGRGLQLLFYSVGIGQISSEVPQNLSASRPQDRQFILSSKKLLLSDSGFYLCAWSGRLAGKNIQYFGAGTRLSVL.

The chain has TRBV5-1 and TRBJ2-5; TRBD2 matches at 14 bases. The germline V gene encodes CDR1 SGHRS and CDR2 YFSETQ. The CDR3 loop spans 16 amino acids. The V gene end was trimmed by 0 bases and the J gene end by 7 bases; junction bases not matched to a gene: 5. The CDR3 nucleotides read TGCGCCAGCAGCTTGGGACTAGCGGGGGGGCCCGTGACCCAGTACTTC. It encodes CASSLGLAGGPVTQYF.

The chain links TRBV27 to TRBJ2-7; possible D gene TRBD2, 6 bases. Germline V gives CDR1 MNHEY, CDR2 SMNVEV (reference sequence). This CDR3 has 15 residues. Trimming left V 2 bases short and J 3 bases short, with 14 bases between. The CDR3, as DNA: TGTGCCAGCAGTTTAAAGTCCTCGGGGGTCTACGAGCAGTACTTC. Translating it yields CASSLKSSGVYEQYF.

CDR3 sequence (DNA): TGTGCCACCAGCAGAGATCAGGGGGCGACTGGAAACACCATATATTTT. It yields the protein CATSRDQGATGNTIYF. The chain combines TRBV15 with TRBJ1-3; 8 nucleotides match TRBD1. With V trimmed by 0 bases and J by 2 bases, 3 bases remained unmatched. Germline V gene sequence: CDR1 LNHNV, CDR2 YYDKDF (reference sequence). The CDR3 is made up of 16 amino acids. Full variable domain (missing parts from reference TRBV15 and TRBJ1-3): DAMVIQNPRYQVTQFGKPVTLSCSQTLNHNVMYWYQQKSSQAPKLLFHYYDKDFNNEADTPDNFQSRRPNTSFCFLDIRSPGLGDTAMYLCATSRDQGATGNTIYFGEGSWLTVV.

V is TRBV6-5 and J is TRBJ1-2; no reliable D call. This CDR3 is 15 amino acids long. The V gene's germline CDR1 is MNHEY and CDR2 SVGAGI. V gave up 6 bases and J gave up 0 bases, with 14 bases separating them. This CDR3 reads CASRLTSPTNYGYTF. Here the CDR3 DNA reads TGTGCCAGCAGATTAACCAGCCCTACTAACTATGGCTACACCTTC.

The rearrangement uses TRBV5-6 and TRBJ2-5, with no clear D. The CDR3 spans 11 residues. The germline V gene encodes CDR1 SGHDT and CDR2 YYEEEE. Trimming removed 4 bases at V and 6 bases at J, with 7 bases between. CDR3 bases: TGTGCCAGCAGCCTGGGCAAGACCCAGTACTTC. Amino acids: CASSLGKTQYF. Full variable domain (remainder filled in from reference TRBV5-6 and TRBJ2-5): DAGVTQSPTHLIKTRGQQVTLRCSPKSGHDTVSWYQQALGQGPQFIFQYYEEEERQRGNFPDRFSGHQFPNYSSELNVNALLLGDSALYLCASSLGKTQYFGPGTRLLVL.

CDR3 loop: CASSARQSQETQYF. DNA for the CDR3: TGTGCCAGTAGTGCCCGACAGTCCCAAGAGACCCAGTACTTC. The J gene is TRBJ2-5, the V gene TRBV19; the D gene is possibly TRBD1 (5 bases). Looked up from germline, CDR1 is LNHDA and CDR2 is SQIVND (reference sequence). The CDR3 runs to 14 residues. The germline V and J ends were trimmed by 5 bases and 1 base, with 11 bases remaining between them. Full variable domain (rest looked up from reference TRBV19 and TRBJ2-5): DGGITQSPKYLFRKEGQNVTLSCEQNLNHDAMYWYRQDPGQGLRLIYYSQIVNDFQKGDIAEGYSVSREKKESFPLTVTSAQKNPTAFYLCASSARQSQETQYFGPGTRLLVL.

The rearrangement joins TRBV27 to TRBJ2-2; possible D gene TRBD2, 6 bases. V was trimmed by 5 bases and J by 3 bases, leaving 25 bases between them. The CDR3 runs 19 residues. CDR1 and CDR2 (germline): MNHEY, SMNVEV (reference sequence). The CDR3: CASSPTPWAGRKDTGELFF. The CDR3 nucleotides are TGTGCCAGCAGTCCAACCCCTTGGGCAGGGAGGAAGGACACCGGGGAGCTGTTTTTT.

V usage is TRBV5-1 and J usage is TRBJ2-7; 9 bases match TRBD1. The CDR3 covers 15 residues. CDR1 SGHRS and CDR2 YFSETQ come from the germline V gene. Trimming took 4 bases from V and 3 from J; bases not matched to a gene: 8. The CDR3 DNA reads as TGCGCCAGCAGCACCGGGACAGGGATTATCTACGAGCAGTACTTC. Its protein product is CASSTGTGIIYEQYF.

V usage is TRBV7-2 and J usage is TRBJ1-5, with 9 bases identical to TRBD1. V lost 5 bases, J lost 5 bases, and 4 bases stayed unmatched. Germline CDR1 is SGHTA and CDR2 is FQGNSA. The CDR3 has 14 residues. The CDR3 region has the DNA TGTACCAGCAGCGGACAGGGGAGCCATCAGCCCCAGCATTTT. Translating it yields CTSSGQGSHQPQHF.

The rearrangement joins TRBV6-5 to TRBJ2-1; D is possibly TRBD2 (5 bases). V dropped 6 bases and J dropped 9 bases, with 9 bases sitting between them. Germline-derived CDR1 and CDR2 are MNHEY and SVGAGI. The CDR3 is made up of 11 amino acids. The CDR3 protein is CASSGMAEQFF. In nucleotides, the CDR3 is TGTGCCAGCAGCGGGATGGCTGAGCAGTTCTTC.

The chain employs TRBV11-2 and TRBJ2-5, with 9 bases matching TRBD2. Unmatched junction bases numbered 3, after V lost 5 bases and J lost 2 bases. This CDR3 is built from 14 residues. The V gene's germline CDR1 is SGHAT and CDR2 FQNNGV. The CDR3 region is CASSRSGGQETQYF. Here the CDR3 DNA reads TGTGCCAGCAGCCGAAGCGGGGGGCAAGAGACCCAGTACTTC.

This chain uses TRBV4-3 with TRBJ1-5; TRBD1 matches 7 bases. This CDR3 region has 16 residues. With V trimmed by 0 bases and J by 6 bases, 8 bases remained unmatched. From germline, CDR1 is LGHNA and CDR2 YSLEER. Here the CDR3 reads CASSQDVGGKGQPQHF. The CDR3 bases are TGCGCCAGCAGCCAAGATGTAGGGGGCAAGGGTCAGCCCCAGCATTTT.

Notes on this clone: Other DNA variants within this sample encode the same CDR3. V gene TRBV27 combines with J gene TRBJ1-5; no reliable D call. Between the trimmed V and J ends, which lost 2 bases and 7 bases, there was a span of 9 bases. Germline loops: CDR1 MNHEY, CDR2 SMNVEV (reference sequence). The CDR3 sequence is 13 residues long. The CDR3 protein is CASSLEAGQPQHF. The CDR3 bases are TGTGCCAGCAGTTTAGAGGCAGGACAGCCCCAGCATTTT.

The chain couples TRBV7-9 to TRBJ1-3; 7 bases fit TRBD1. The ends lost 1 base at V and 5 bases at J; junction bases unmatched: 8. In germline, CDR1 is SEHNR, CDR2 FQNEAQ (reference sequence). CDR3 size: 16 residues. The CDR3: CASSLGDRVLRNTIYF. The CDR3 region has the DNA TGTGCCAGCAGCTTAGGCGACAGGGTTCTGAGAAACACCATATATTTT.